The present T cell receptor beta chain was sequenced within a study of cytomegalovirus exposure and HLA in healthy donors. At the level of the study: Across around 400 genotyped donors, about 80% landed in the Caucasian-associated ancestry cluster.

It was with 60 Vbeta and 13 Jbeta primers that the PCR ran. Here immunoSEQ multiplex PCR was the method, and the copy in TCRdb shows in-frame clones only, minus some. The sample has about 170,000 clones; 71% are singletons. Each of the donors was a healthy bone marrow donor. Whole-study findings and limits: The study carried out a later analysis of TCR beta sequences. It associated roughly 17,000 of them with specific HLA alleles at a false discovery rate of 0.05. Later on, analysis showed that most CMV-associated TCR beta chains appeared to be HLA-restricted.

In germline, CDR1 is DFQATT, CDR2 SNEGSKA (reference sequence). V trimming: 3 bases; J trimming: 11 bases; junction bases outside the gene matches: 6. The CDR3 is 11 amino acids. In the case of this clone: As yet, its antigen is unknown.

Sequencing was performed on PBMCs. This TCR derives from a girl between 10 and 17 years old in good health and CMV-seronegative. V usage is TRBV20-1 and J usage is TRBJ1-1; 7 nucleotides align to TRBD1. CDR3 DNA sequence: TGCAGTGCTAGGACCAGGGGGTACGCTTTCTTT. Encoded protein: CSARTRGYAFF.